Below are 18 T cell receptor beta chains sequenced from a single sample in a study of regulatory T cells in long-lasting Graves disease. The time point here: newly diagnosed GD, antithyroid drugs for less than 3 months. PBMC-derived RNA was used for the TCR library. iRepertoire HTBI primers and Arm-PCR of CDR3 regions built TCR beta libraries. TCRdb re-derived calls from the multiplex PCR reads in MiXCR, one entry per CDR3 protein. The data contain approximately 390,000 distinct CDR3 sequences, roughly 15% of them singletons. The sample was also linked to a second study, of T cells in Graves' hyperthyroidism and ophthalmopathy.

The sample here was peripheral blood mononuclear cells (PBMCs), taken at new diagnosis, from a patient treated with antithyroid drugs. The receptors were gathered from a woman in her late teens or twenties with Graves disease.

The chain employs TRBV30 and TRBJ1-4; TRBD1 might be the D (6 bases). Germline CDR1 reads GTSNPN; CDR2 reads SVGIG (reference sequence). V shed 2 bases and J shed 7 bases, with 11 bases lying between them. CDR3 size: 13 residues. The CDR3, as DNA: TGTGCCTGGAGTCCGGGGGCAAGTGAAAAACTGTTTTTT. Protein product: CAWSPGASEKLFF.

This clonotype was seen only a few times. The rearrangement joins TRBV29-1 to TRBJ2-7; 9 bases agree with TRBD2. The V and J ends lost 6 bases and 5 bases, in that order; junction bases with no gene match: 17. This CDR3 is 16 amino acids long. Germline loops: CDR1 SQVTM, CDR2 ANQGSEA. The CDR3 bases are TGCAGCGTAACGCGATACGGGACTAGCTCTGGTGACGAGCAGTACTTC. Translated: CSVTRYGTSSGDEQYF.

V is TRBV7-9 and J is TRBJ2-2; D tentatively fits TRBD1 or TRBD2 (5 bases each). Germline CDR1 is SEHNR and CDR2 is FQNEAQ (reference sequence). Between the trimmed V and J ends, which lost 2 bases and 7 bases, there was a span of 14 bases. CDR3 length: 15 residues. This chain's CDR3 is CASSLFGGRGGELFF. The CDR3 nucleotides read TGTGCCAGCAGCTTATTTGGGGGTCGTGGCGGGGAGCTGTTTTTT. The entire variable domain, with the rest obtained from reference TRBV7-9 and TRBJ2-2, is as follows: DTGVSQNPRHKITKRGQNVTFRCDPISEHNRLYWYRQTLGQGPEFLTYFQNEAQLEKSRLLSDRFSAERPKGSFSTLEIQRTEQGDSAMYLCASSLFGGRGGELFFGEGSRLTVL.

Concerning this clonotype: Being one base from a much bigger clone, this may be a read error. V gene TRBV12-3 or TRBV12-4 combines with J gene TRBJ2-2, with D perhaps matching TRBD2 (6 bases). This CDR3 spans 15 amino acids. Deletions cut 6 bases from V and 5 bases from J, with 16 bases between. CDR3 sequence (DNA): TGTGCCAGCAGCTTTCGGAGGGCAGGAACCGGGGAGCTGTTTTTT. Its translation is CASSFRRAGTGELFF.

This clonotype was counted ten times or more. The chain recombines TRBV5-1 with TRBJ2-7, with D hard to call. V was trimmed by 6 bases and J by 1 base, leaving 11 bases between them. The germline gives CDR1 SGHRS, CDR2 YFSETQ. There are 13 residues in the CDR3. DNA for the CDR3: TGCGCCAGCAAAATCAGTAGTTCCTACGAGCAGTACTTC. Translating it yields CASKISSSYEQYF. Based on the CDR3 plus reference TRBV5-1 and TRBJ2-7, the full variable domain is KAGVTQTPRYLIKTRGQQVTLSCSPISGHRSVSWYQQTPGQGLQFLFEYFSETQRNKGNFPGRFSGRQFSNSRSEMNVSTLELGDSALYLCASKISSSYEQYFGPGTRLTVT.

This clonotype has ten or more counts. The chain is built from TRBV5-1 and TRBJ2-1; 9 bases line up with TRBD1. CDR1 is SGHRS and CDR2 is YFSETQ in the germline V gene. The CDR3 contains 15 residues. V lost 4 bases and J lost 10; bases outside the gene matches: 12. CDR3 DNA sequence: TGCGCCAGCAGCGCAACCGGGACAGGGATTTGGGAGCAGTTCTTC. Protein product: CASSATGTGIWEQFF.

The chain is built from TRBV4-1 and TRBJ1-4; maybe TRBD1 (6 bases). The CDR3 sequence is 13 residues long. Trimming removed 3 bases at V and 11 bases at J, with 13 bases between. In germline, CDR1 is MGHRA, CDR2 YSYEKL. The chain's CDR3 is CASSQHREEKLFF. The CDR3 DNA reads TGCGCCAGCAGCCAGCACAGGGAGGAGAAACTGTTTTTT.

This chain links TRBV7-2 with TRBJ2-5; D might be TRBD1 or TRBD2, each matching 5 bases. The CDR3 is made up of 12 amino acids. The V gene's germline CDR1 is SGHTA and CDR2 FQGNSA. V shed 5 bases and J shed 6 bases, with 10 bases lying between them. The CDR3 DNA follows: TGTGCCAGCAGCGAGGGGCGGCAGACCCAGTACTTC. Amino acids: CASSEGRQTQYF.

This clonotype was counted ten times or more. The chain recombines TRBV20-1 with TRBJ2-5, with 13 bases identical to TRBD2. Germline CDR1 is DFQATT and CDR2 is SNEGSKA (reference sequence). Trimming took 5 bases from V and 7 from J; bases not matched to a gene: 7. This CDR3 is 14 amino acids long. Here the CDR3 DNA reads TGCAGTGCTGACCTACTAGCGGGAGGGGGGACCCAGTACTTC. Protein sequence: CSADLLAGGGTQYF.

By share, this clonotype ranks as medium-sized (0.01 to 0.1%). V and J are TRBV11-2 and TRBJ2-1; 10 bases map to TRBD2. The CDR3 extends over 17 amino acids. V was pared by 1 base and J by 4 bases, with 7 bases of the junction left unmatched. CDR1 and CDR2 from the germline V gene are SGHAT and FQNNGV. The CDR3 loop reads CASSLGLAGDPYNEQFF. In nucleotides, the CDR3 is TGTGCCAGCAGCTTAGGGCTAGCGGGGGATCCTTACAATGAGCAGTTCTTC.

This clonotype has more than one count but fewer than ten. The rearrangement uses TRBV12-3 or TRBV12-4 and TRBJ1-1, with TRBD1 as a possible D gene (6 bases). This CDR3 region has 15 residues. V lost 5 bases and J lost 1, with 14 bases in between. CDR3 in amino acids: CASSAQQGPNTEAFF. CDR3 nucleotides: TGTGCCAGCAGTGCTCAACAGGGCCCGAACACTGAAGCTTTCTTT.

This clonotype was recorded many times. The chain combines TRBV12-3 or TRBV12-4 with TRBJ1-3; D remains unclear. CDR3 size: 14 residues. V was trimmed by 2 bases and J by 1 base, leaving 6 bases between them. Here the CDR3 reads CASSLSGSGNTIYF. The CDR3 nucleotides are TGTGCCAGCAGTTTATCGGGATCTGGAAACACCATATATTTT.

There are many counts of this clonotype. The chain has TRBV7-8 and TRBJ2-2, with D possibly called TRBD1 or TRBD2 (5 bases each). Germline lookup yields CDR1 SGHVS and CDR2 FQNEAQ. V shed 2 bases and J shed 6 bases, with 13 bases lying between them. The CDR3 runs 15 residues. The CDR3 coding sequence is TGTGCCAGCAGCTTATACAGGATTAGCGCCGGGGAGCTGTTTTTT. This codes for CASSLYRISAGELFF.

The table lists this clonotype with many counts. The chain recombines TRBV6-2 or TRBV6-3 with TRBJ1-2; 7 positions agree with TRBD1. This CDR3 has 15 amino acids. J was trimmed by 4 bases and V by 5 bases; bases with no gene match: 10. Per the germline V gene, CDR1 is MNHEY and CDR2 is SVGEGT. The CDR3 DNA is TGTGCCAGCAGTGAAGTGACAGGGCCCGCCTATGGCTACACCTTC. The encoded protein is CASSEVTGPAYGYTF.

The chain uses TRBV7-8 and TRBJ2-3, with 10 bases lining up with TRBD2. This CDR3 has 18 residues. The germline V gene encodes CDR1 SGHVS and CDR2 FQNEAQ. V lost 5 bases, J lost 3 bases, and 14 bases stayed unmatched. For the CDR3, the DNA is TGTGCCAGCAGCCAACCAGCGGGGGGGATTTTTTGGACAGATACGCAGTATTTT. Protein: CASSQPAGGIFWTDTQYF.

This clonotype came up many times. The chain links TRBV5-4 to TRBJ1-4, with 9 bases identical to TRBD1. V lost 3 bases, J lost 8 bases, and 5 bases stayed unmatched. Looked up from germline, CDR1 is SGHNT and CDR2 is YYREEE (reference sequence). CDR3 size: 14 residues. For the CDR3, the DNA is TGTGCCAGCAGCTACACAGGGGGCAAGGAAAAACTGTTTTTT. Translated, it gives CASSYTGGKEKLFF.

This clonotype occurred many times. The rearrangement joins TRBV30 to TRBJ2-7; the D is unclear. The CDR3 spans 11 residues. Trimming shortened V by 2 bases and J by 2 bases, and 4 bases separated the two germline ends. In germline, CDR1 is GTSNPN, CDR2 SVGIG (reference sequence). CDR3 DNA: TGTGCCTGGAGTCCCGCCTACGAGCAGTACTTC. It codes for CAWSPAYEQYF. The full variable domain, in which reference TRBV30 and TRBJ2-7 provide the parts outside the CDR3, is SQTIHQWPATLVQPVGSPLSLECTVEGTSNPNLYWYRQAAGRGLQLLFYSVGIGQISSEVPQNLSASRPQDRQFILSSKKLLLSDSGFYLCAWSPAYEQYFGPGTRLTVT.

This clonotype was seen repeatedly, ten times or more. The chain employs TRBV3-1 and TRBJ1-5; no firm D call. This CDR3 is built from 13 residues. The V end lost 4 bases, the J end lost 4 bases, and 8 bases lay between the germline ends. Germline V gene data show CDR1 as LGHDT and CDR2 as YNNKEL (reference sequence). CDR3 sequence: CASSPDVNQPQHF. In DNA, the CDR3 is TGTGCCAGCAGCCCGGACGTAAATCAGCCCCAGCATTTT.